This T cell receptor (beta chain) was profiled in a study of blood T cell repertoires in COVID-19. As for the study in general: Nucleic acid was either cDNA or gDNA, and it came from T cells, B-cell-depleted T cells, or PBMCs.

CDR1 is SGHDT, CDR2 YYEEEE, per germline. Trimming stripped 2 bases from V and 2 bases from J, with 8 bases between. The CDR3 is made up of 13 amino acids. In the study's own analysis: Scientists estimated how many nucleated cells there were by amplifying reference gene primers. The assay was immunoSEQ multiplex PCR, and TCRdb's table has in-frame clones only and misses some. V and J calls and clone size are given by that table; D and trimming were obtained from the DNA. The table has around 300,000 clones, approximately 93% seen once. One Seattle source followed patients from active infection through their disease course.

Source material: peripheral blood. This rearrangement joins TRBV5-6 to TRBJ2-7; no reliable D call. This receptor was identified in a woman aged 25 to 39 with COVID-19, enrolled during active disease. Here the CDR3 reads CASSLRRAYEQYF. CDR3 coding DNA: TGTGCCAGCAGCTTAAGAAGAGCCTACGAGCAGTACTTC.